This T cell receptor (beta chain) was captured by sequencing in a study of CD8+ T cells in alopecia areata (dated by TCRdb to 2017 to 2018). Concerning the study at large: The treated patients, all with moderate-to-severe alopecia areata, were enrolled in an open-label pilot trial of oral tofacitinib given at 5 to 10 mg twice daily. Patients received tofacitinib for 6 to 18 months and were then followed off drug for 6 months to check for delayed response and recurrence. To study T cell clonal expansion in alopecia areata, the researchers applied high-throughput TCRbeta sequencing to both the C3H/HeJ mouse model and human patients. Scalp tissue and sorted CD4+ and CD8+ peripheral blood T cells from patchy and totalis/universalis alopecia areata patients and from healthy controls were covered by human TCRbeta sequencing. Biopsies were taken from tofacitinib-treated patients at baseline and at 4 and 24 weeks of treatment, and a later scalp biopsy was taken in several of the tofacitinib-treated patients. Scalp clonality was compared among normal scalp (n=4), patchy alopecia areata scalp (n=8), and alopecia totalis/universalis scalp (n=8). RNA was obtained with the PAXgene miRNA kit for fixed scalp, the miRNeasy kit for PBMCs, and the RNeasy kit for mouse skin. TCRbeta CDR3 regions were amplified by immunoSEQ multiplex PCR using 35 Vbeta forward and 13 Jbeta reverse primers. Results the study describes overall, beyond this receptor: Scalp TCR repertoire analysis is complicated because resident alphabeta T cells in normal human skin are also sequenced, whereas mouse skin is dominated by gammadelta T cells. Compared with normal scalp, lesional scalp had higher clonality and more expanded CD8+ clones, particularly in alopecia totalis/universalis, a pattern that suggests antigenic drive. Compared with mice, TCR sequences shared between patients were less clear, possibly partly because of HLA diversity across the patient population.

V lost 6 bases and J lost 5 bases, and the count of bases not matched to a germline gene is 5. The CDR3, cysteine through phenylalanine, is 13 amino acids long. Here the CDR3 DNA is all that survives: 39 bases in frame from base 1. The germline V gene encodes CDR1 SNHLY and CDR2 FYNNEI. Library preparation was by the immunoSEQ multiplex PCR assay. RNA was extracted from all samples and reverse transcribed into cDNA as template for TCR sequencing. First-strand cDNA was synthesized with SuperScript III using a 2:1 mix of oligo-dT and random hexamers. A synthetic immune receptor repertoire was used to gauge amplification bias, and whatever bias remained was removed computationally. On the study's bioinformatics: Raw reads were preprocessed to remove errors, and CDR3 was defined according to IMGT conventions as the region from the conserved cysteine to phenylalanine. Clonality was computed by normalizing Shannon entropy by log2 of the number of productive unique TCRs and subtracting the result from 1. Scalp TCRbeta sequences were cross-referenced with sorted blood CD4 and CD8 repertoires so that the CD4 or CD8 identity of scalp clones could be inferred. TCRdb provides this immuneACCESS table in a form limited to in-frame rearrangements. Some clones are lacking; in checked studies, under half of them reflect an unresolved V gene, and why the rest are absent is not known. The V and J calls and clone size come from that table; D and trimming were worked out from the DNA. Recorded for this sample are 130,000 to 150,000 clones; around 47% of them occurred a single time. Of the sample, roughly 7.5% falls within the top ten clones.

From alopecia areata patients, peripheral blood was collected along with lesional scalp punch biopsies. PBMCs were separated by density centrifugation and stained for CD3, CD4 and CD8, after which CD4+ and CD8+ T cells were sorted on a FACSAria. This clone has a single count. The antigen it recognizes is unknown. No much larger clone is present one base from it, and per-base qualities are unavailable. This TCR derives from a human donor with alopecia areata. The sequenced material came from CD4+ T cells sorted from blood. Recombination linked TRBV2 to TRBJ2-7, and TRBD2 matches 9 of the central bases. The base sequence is TGTGCCAGCAGCATACTAGCGGGTGACGAGCAGTACTTC. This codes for CASSILAGDEQYF.